These 25 T cell receptor beta chains originate from one sample sequenced in a study of cytomegalovirus exposure and HLA in healthy donors. Primers for the PCR totalled 60 Vbeta and 13 Jbeta. The table came from immunoSEQ multiplex PCR; TCRdb's copy has only in-frame clones and leaves some out. This table holds 80,000 to 100,000 clones, roughly 70% found once. Source material: PBMCs. Receptor source: a man between 50 and 59 years old in good health and CMV-seronegative.

The V and J genes are TRBV7-2 and TRBJ2-5; 10 bases are shared with TRBD2. This CDR3 has 15 residues. Germline V lookup: CDR1 SGHTA, CDR2 FQGNSA. Trimming removed 2 bases from V and 3 bases from J; junction bases left unmatched: 3. The CDR3 loop reads CASSLITSGEETQYF. In DNA, the CDR3 is TGTGCCAGCAGCTTAATTACTAGCGGGGAAGAGACCCAGTACTTC.

This chain joins TRBV10-3 and TRBJ1-4, with D unclear. This CDR3 is 12 amino acids long. Germline CDR1 and CDR2: ENHRY and SYGVKD. Trimming cost V 10 bases and J 7 bases, with 13 bases left between them. The CDR3 here is CATRSTGEKLFF. DNA of the CDR3: TGTGCCACAAGAAGTACCGGTGAAAAACTGTTTTTT.

V and J are TRBV4-1 and TRBJ1-4; TRBD1 matches at 9 bases. The CDR3 is 17 amino acids. CDR1 is MGHRA and CDR2 is YSYEKL in the germline V gene. V lost 4 bases and J lost 0; bases outside the gene matches: 6. In nucleotides, the CDR3 is TGCGCCAGCAGCCGAGGACAGGGGAAGTCAACTAATGAAAAACTGTTTTTT. Protein: CASSRGQGKSTNEKLFF.

The chain uses TRBV4-2 and TRBJ1-2; 10 bases match TRBD1. Germline CDR1 reads LGHNA; CDR2 reads YNFKEQ. Trimming removed 0 bases from V and 5 bases from J; junction bases left unmatched: 0. The CDR3 sequence is 14 residues long. The DNA for the CDR3 is TGTGCCAGCAGCCAAGAGGGACAGGGGTATGGCTACACCTTC. It translates to CASSQEGQGYGYTF.

V gene TRBV7-9 combines with J gene TRBJ2-1, with D possibly matching TRBD1 (6 bases). V gave up 8 bases and J gave up 3 bases, with 8 bases separating them. The CDR3 loop spans 12 amino acids. The germline CDR1 and CDR2 sequences are SEHNR and FQNEAQ (reference sequence). CDR3 bases: TGTGCCAGCGGGGACAACTACAATGAGCAGTTCTTC. Amino acid sequence: CASGDNYNEQFF.

The genes are TRBV19 and TRBJ2-1; D is perhaps TRBD1 (5 bases). This CDR3 is built from 14 residues. Per the germline V gene, CDR1 is LNHDA and CDR2 is SQIVND (reference sequence). V was cut by 7 bases and J by 7 bases, with 17 bases left in between. CDR3 region: CASMGLGPLNEQFF. The CDR3 DNA reads TGTGCCAGTATGGGGCTCGGGCCGCTAAATGAGCAGTTCTTC. Based on the CDR3 plus reference TRBV19 and TRBJ2-1, the full variable domain is DGGITQSPKYLFRKEGQNVTLSCEQNLNHDAMYWYRQDPGQGLRLIYYSQIVNDFQKGDIAEGYSVSREKKESFPLTVTSAQKNPTAFYLCASMGLGPLNEQFFGPGTRLTVL.

The J gene is TRBJ2-7, the V gene TRBV4-1; no firm D call. Between the trimmed V and J ends, which lost 1 base and 3 bases, there was a span of 10 bases. The CDR3 spans 14 residues. Per germline, CDR1 MGHRA and CDR2 YSYEKL. CDR3: CASSQVPEVYEQYF. The CDR3 coding sequence is TGCGCCAGCAGCCAAGTTCCAGAGGTCTACGAGCAGTACTTC.

The V and J genes are TRBV6-5 and TRBJ2-7; TRBD1 might be the D (5 bases). CDR1 MNHEY and CDR2 SVGAGI come from the germline V gene. The CDR3 spans 16 residues. The V and J ends lost 0 bases and 4 bases respectively, with 16 bases between them. CDR3 sequence: CASSYSIGHKGYEQYF. The CDR3 nucleotides read TGTGCCAGCAGTTACTCGATTGGACACAAGGGGTACGAGCAGTACTTC.

This clone turned up a few times. CDR3 protein: CSAGGGLENSYEQYF. DNA of the CDR3: TGCAGCGCGGGCGGGGGGCTTGAGAACTCTTACGAGCAGTACTTC. The gene calls are TRBV29-1 and TRBJ2-7, with 8 bases fitting TRBD2. Germline lookup yields CDR1 SQVTM and CDR2 ANQGSEA. This CDR3 region has 15 residues. V gave up 7 bases and J gave up 4 bases; unmatched junction bases: 15.

V is TRBV30 and J is TRBJ1-2, with 12 bases fitting TRBD1. Germline V CDR1 and CDR2: GTSNPN, SVGIG (reference sequence). The trim removed 2 bases at V and 8 bases at J, leaving 6 bases unmatched. The CDR3 contains 14 residues. CDR3 protein: CAWSSGTGGQGYTF. The CDR3 region has the DNA TGTGCCTGGAGTTCCGGGACAGGGGGCCAAGGCTACACCTTC.

This clone was seen a few times. J is TRBJ1-3 and V is TRBV5-5; TRBD1 aligns across 10 bases. The junction had 11 bases not matched to a gene; V was cut back by 4 bases and J by 4 bases. Germline values: CDR1 SGHKS, CDR2 YYEKEE (reference sequence). The CDR3 totals 17 residues. This CDR3 reads CASSRGTGDKLGNTIYF. DNA of the CDR3: TGTGCCAGCAGCCGGGGGACAGGGGACAAATTGGGAAACACCATATATTTT.

This clone was observed a single time. The chain recombines TRBV6-6 with TRBJ2-3; maybe TRBD2 (6 bases). Germline CDR1 reads MNHNY; CDR2 reads SVGAGI (reference sequence). The CDR3 spans 12 residues. Deletions cut 6 bases from V and 5 bases from J, with 9 bases between. DNA of the CDR3: TGTGCCAGCAGGAGTAGCGGAGATACGCAGTATTTT. It encodes CASRSSGDTQYF.

This rearrangement joins TRBV2 to TRBJ2-7; 8 nucleotides align to TRBD1. In germline, CDR1 is SNHLY, CDR2 FYNNEI. The CDR3 consists of 18 residues. V gave up 3 bases and J gave up 2 bases; unmatched junction bases: 15. The CDR3 loop reads CASSEVFVSGQGTYEQYF. CDR3 in DNA: TGTGCCAGCAGTGAGGTTTTTGTGTCTGGACAGGGAACCTACGAGCAGTACTTC.

Worth noting for this clone: Other DNA variants within this sample encode the same CDR3. The rearrangement joins TRBV6-6 to TRBJ1-5; a possible D gene is TRBD1 (6 bases). Germline CDR1 is MNHNY and CDR2 is SVGAGI (reference sequence). V gave up 6 bases and J gave up 3 bases, with 18 bases separating them. This CDR3 has 16 residues. This chain's CDR3 is CASSSRGRGYNQPQHF. CDR3 nucleotide sequence: TGTGCCAGCAGCTCGAGGGGCAGGGGATACAATCAGCCCCAGCATTTT.

The gene calls are TRBV6-4 and TRBJ1-1; no clear D. CDR3 length equals 14 residues. V dropped 0 bases and J dropped 1 base, with 6 bases sitting between them. The germline gives CDR1 MRHNA, CDR2 SNTAGT. As DNA, the CDR3 is TGTGCCAGCAGTGACTCGAACAGGAACACTGAAGCTTTCTTT. Translating it yields CASSDSNRNTEAFF.

This chain connects TRBV28 to TRBJ2-7; 7 bases fit TRBD2. This CDR3 has 15 amino acids. CDR1 MDHEN and CDR2 SYDVKM come from the germline V gene. After removal of 3 bases from V and 0 bases from J, the junction contained 5 bases not matched to a gene. The CDR3 sequence: CASSLGGVPSYEQYF. The CDR3 DNA follows: TGTGCCAGCAGTTTGGGGGGGGTCCCCTCCTACGAGCAGTACTTC.

This chain joins TRBV6-1 and TRBJ1-6; tentative D call: TRBD1 (5 bases). This CDR3 is built from 15 residues. Germline V gene data show CDR1 as MNHNS and CDR2 as SASEGT. V was clipped by 0 bases and J by 4 bases, with 7 bases between them. The CDR3 is CASSEATAYNSPLHF. In nucleotides, the CDR3 is TGTGCCAGCAGTGAAGCGACAGCGTATAATTCACCCCTCCACTTT.

This clone was detected only a few times. V and J are TRBV4-1 and TRBJ2-5, with D maybe TRBD2 (5 bases). Germline V CDR1 and CDR2: MGHRA, YSYEKL. Trimming cost V 2 bases and J 11 bases, with 9 bases left between them. This CDR3 has 11 amino acids. The CDR3 sequence: CASSQSGEQYF. The CDR3 bases are TGCGCCAGCAGCCAATCCGGGGAGCAGTACTTC.

The CDR3 nucleotides read TGTGCCAGCAGGGAGATTGTCTCTGGGGCCAACGTCCTGACTTTC. This translates into CASREIVSGANVLTF. This sequence joins TRBV2 and TRBJ2-6; D unclear. The ends were cut back, 6 bases at V and 0 bases at J, with 9 bases in the middle. This CDR3 region has 15 residues. In germline, CDR1 is SNHLY, CDR2 FYNNEI.

The V call is TRBV21-1, the J call TRBJ2-7; TRBD1 reflects the table's D call only, with no check against the DNA. TRBV21-1 is deemed a pseudogene. The CDR3 is 17 amino acids. The CDR3: CASSKEPDRESSYEQYF. Here the CDR3 DNA reads TGTGCCAGCAGCAAAGAGCCGGACAGGGAGAGCTCCTACGAGCAGTACTTC.

The V gene is TRBV21-1, the J gene TRBJ2-1; TRBD2, the table's D call, lacks a check against the DNA. TRBV21-1 is a documented pseudogene. This CDR3 spans 13 amino acids. The CDR3 DNA is TGTGCCAGGACGGAGGGACTATACAATGAGCAGTTCTTC. Translation gives CARTEGLYNEQFF.

V and J are TRBV5-5 and TRBJ1-2; weak D call: TRBD1 (6 bases). Germline V gene data show CDR1 as SGHKS and CDR2 as YYEKEE (reference sequence). V lost 3 bases, J lost 2 bases, and 11 bases lay in between. The CDR3 is made up of 14 amino acids. DNA of the CDR3: TGTGCCAGCAGCTCGCTTCAGGGGAACTATGGCTACACCTTC. It is translated as CASSSLQGNYGYTF.

This clone was observed a handful of times. The CDR3, as DNA: TGTGCCGTCCGACCGTTCGGGGGACCCTACAATGAGCAGTTCTTC. Translation: CAVRPFGGPYNEQFF. This chain connects TRBV7-5 to TRBJ2-1; the table's D call, TRBD2, was not checked against the DNA. TRBV7-5 is listed as a pseudogene. There are 15 residues in the CDR3.

The chain uses TRBV9 and TRBJ1-1; D is unresolved. V lost 1 base and J lost 4, with 8 bases in between. The germline V gene has CDR1 SGDLS and CDR2 YYNGEE. The CDR3 length is 13 residues. The CDR3 loop is CASSVSTGTEAFF. CDR3 DNA sequence: TGTGCCAGCAGCGTATCGACGGGCACTGAAGCTTTCTTT.

V and J are TRBV6-1 and TRBJ2-1; no clear D gene. Germline V gives CDR1 MNHNS, CDR2 SASEGT. This CDR3 region has 11 residues. Trimming removed 7 bases from V and 7 bases from J, with 8 bases in between. CDR3 residues: CASISTNEQFF. CDR3 coding DNA: TGTGCCAGCATTAGTACGAATGAGCAGTTCTTC.